The sequence of this T cell receptor (beta chain) was determined in a study of cytomegalovirus exposure and HLA in healthy donors. Study-wide context: The same platform used for the approximately 670 first-cohort repertoires was also used for the 120 or so validation repertoires, as a later analysis reported. Whole-study findings and limits: Overall, about 160 TCR beta chains were annotated as cytomegalovirus-associated.

This CDR3 is 15 amino acids long. V was clipped by 5 bases and J by 2 bases; unmatched bases: 6. CDR1 and CDR2 (germline): SGHTA, FQGNSA. A note on this clone: As yet, its antigen is unknown.

Assay used: immunoSEQ multiplex PCR; TCRdb lists only in-frame clones, some missing. The repertoire consists of tens of thousands of clones, with roughly 93% occurring once and the leading ten covering approximately 3.8%. V usage is TRBV7-2 and J usage is TRBJ1-1, with TRBD1 matching over 9 bases. This TCR derives from a woman in her 30s in good health and CMV-seronegative. Specimen: PBMCs. The DNA of the CDR3 is TGTGCCAGCAGCCCCGGGACAGGGTACAACACTGAAGCTTTCTTT. Amino acid sequence: CASSPGTGYNTEAFF.